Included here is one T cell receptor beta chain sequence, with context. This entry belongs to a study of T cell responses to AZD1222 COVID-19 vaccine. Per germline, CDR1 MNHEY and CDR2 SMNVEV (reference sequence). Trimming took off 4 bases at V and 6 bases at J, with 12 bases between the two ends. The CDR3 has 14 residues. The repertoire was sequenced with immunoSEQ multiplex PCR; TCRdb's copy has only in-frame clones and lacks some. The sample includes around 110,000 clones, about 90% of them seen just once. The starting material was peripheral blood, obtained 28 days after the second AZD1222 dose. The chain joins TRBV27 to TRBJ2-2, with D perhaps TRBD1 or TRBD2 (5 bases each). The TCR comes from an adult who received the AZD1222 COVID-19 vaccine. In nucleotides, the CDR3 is TGTGCCAGCAGTTCTAAAGGGGACGCCGGGGAGCTGTTTTTT. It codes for CASSSKGDAGELFF.